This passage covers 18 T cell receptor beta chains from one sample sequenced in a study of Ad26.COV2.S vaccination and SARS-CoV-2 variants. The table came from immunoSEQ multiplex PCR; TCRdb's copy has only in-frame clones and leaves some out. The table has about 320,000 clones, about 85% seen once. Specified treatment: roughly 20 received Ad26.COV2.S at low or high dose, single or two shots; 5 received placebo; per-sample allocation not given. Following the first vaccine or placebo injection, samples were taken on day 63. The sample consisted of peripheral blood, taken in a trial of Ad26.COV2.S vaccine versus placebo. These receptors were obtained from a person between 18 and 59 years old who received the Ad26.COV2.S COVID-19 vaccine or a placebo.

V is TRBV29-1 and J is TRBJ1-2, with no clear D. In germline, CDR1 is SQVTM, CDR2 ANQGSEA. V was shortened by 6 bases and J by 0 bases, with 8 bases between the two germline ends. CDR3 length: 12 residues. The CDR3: CSVRPANYGYTF. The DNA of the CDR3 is TGCAGCGTACGCCCGGCTAACTATGGCTACACCTTC.

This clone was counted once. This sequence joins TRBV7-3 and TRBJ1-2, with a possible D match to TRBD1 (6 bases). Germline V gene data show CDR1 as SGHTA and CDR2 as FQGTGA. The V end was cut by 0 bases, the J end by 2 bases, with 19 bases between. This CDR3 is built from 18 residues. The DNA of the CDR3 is TGTGCCAGCAGCTTAACCTTTAGAAGCAGGGGCCAGAACTATGGCTACACCTTC. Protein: CASSLTFRSRGQNYGYTF.

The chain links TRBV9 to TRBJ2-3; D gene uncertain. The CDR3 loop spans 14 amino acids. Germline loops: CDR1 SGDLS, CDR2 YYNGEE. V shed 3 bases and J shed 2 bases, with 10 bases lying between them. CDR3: CASSAALTTDTQYF. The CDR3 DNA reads TGTGCCAGCAGCGCCGCCCTTACCACAGATACGCAGTATTTT.

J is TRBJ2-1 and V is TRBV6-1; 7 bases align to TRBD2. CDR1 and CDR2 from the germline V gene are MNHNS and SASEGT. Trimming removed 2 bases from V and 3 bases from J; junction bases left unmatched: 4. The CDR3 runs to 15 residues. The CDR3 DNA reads TGTGCCAGCAGTGAAATCCAGCGGGGCTACAATGAGCAGTTCTTC. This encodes CASSEIQRGYNEQFF.

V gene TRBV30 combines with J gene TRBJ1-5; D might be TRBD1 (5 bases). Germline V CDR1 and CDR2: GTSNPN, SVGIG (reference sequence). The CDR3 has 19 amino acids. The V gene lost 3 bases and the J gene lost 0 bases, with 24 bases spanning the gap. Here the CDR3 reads CAWRRPGPQESNSNQPQHF. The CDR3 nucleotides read TGTGCCTGGAGGAGACCGGGACCGCAAGAGAGTAATAGCAATCAGCCCCAGCATTTT.

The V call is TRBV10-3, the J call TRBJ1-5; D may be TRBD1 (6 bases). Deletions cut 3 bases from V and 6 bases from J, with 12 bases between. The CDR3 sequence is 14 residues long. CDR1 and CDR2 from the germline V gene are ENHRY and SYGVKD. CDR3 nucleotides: TGTGCCATCAGTGACCAGGGGTTTGGTCAGCCCCAGCATTTT. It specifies CAISDQGFGQPQHF.

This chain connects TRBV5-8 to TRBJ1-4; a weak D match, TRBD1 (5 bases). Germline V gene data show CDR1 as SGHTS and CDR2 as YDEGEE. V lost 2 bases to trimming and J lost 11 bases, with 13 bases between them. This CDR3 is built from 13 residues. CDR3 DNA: TGTGCCAGCAGCTTTGGTCCCGGGGCGAAACTGTTTTTT. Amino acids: CASSFGPGAKLFF. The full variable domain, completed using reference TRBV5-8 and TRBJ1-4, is EAGVTQSPTHLIKTRGQQATLRCSPISGHTSVYWYQQALGLGLQFLLWYDEGEERNRGNFPPRFSGRQFPNYSSELNVNALELEDSALYLCASSFGPGAKLFFGSGTQLSVL.

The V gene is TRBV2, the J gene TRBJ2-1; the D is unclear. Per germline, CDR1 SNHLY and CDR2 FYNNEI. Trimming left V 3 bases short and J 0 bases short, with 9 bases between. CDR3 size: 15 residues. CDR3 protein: CASSDAWSSYNEQFF. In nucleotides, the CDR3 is TGTGCCAGCAGTGACGCGTGGAGCTCCTACAATGAGCAGTTCTTC.

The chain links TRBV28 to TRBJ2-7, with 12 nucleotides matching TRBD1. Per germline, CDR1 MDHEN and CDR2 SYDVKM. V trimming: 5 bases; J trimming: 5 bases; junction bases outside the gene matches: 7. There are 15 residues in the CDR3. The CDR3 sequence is CASSPGQGATHEQYF. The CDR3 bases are TGTGCCAGCAGTCCGGGACAGGGGGCCACCCACGAGCAGTACTTC.

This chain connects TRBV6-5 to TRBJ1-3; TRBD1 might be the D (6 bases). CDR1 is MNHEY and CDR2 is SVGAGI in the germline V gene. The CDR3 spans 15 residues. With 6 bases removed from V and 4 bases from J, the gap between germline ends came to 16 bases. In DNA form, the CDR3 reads TGTGCCAGCAGACTTACAGGGTTCGAAGGAAACACCATATATTTT. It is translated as CASRLTGFEGNTIYF.

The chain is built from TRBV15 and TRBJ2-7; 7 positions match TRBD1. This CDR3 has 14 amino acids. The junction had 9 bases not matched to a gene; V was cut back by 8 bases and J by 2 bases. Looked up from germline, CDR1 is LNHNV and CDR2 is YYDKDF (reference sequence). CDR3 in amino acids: CATGDSARTYEQYF. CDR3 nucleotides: TGTGCCACCGGGGACAGCGCCCGGACCTACGAGCAGTACTTC.

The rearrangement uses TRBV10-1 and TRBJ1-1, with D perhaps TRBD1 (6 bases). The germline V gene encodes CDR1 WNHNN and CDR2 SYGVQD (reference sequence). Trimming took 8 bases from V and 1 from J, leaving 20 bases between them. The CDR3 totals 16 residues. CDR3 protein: CASVKGGGRGNTEAFF. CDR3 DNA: TGCGCCAGCGTCAAAGGAGGGGGACGGGGGAACACTGAAGCTTTCTTT.

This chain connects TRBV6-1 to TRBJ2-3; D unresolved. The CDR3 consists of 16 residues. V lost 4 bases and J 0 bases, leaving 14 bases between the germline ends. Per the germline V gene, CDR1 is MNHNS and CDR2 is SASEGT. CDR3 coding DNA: TGTGCCAGCAGTGCGCAGGCTGAACTAAGCACAGATACGCAGTATTTT. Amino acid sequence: CASSAQAELSTDTQYF.

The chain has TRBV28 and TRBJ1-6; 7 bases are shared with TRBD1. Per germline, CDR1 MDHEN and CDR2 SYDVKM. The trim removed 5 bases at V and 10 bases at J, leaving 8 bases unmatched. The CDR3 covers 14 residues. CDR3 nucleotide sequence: TGTGCCAGCAGTCCTCGAGGGGGCGCCTCACCCCTCCACTTT. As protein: CASSPRGGASPLHF. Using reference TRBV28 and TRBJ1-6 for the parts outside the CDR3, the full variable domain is DVKVTQSSRYLVKRTGEKVFLECVQDMDHENMFWYRQDPGLGLRLIYFSYDVKMKEKGDIPEGYSVSREKKERFSLILESASTNQTSMYLCASSPRGGASPLHFGNGTRLTVT.

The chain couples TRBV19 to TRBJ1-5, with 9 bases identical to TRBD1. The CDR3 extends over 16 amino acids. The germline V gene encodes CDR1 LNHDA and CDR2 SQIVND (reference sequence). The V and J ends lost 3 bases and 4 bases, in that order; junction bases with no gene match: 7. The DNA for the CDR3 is TGTGCCAGTAGTATCCGGACAGGGGATGGTAATCAGCCCCAGCATTTT. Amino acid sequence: CASSIRTGDGNQPQHF.

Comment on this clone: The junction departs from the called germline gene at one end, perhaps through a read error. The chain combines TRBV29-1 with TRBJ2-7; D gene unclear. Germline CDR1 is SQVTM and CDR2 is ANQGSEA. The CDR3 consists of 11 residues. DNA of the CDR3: TGCAGCGTTGAAGGGGGTGGTGAGGTGAGCTTC. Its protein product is CSVEGGGEVSF.

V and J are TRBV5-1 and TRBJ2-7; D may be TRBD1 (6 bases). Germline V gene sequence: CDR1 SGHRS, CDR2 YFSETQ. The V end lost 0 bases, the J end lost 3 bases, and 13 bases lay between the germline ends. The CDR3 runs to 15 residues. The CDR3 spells CASSLDRVEGYEQYF. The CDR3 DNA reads TGCGCCAGCAGCTTGGACAGGGTAGAAGGCTACGAGCAGTACTTC. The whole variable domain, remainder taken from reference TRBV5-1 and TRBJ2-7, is KAGVTQTPRYLIKTRGQQVTLSCSPISGHRSVSWYQQTPGQGLQFLFEYFSETQRNKGNFPGRFSGRQFSNSRSEMNVSTLELGDSALYLCASSLDRVEGYEQYFGPGTRLTVT.

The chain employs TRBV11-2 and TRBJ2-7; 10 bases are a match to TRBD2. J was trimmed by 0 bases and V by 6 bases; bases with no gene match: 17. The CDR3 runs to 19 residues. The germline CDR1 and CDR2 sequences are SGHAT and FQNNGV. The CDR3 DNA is TGTGCCAGCAGACGTAGCGGGGGGACCTTTACGTCTAGCTCCTACGAGCAGTACTTC. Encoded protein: CASRRSGGTFTSSSYEQYF.